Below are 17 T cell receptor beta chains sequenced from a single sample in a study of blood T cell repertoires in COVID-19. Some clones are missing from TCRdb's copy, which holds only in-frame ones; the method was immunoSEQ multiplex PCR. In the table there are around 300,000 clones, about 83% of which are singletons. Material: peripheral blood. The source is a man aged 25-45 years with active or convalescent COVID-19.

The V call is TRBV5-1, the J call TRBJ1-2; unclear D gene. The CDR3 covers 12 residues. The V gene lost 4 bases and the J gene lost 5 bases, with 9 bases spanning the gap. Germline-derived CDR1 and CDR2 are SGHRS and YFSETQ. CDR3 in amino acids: CASSRDTYGYTF. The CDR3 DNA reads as TGCGCCAGCAGCCGAGACACGTATGGCTACACCTTC.

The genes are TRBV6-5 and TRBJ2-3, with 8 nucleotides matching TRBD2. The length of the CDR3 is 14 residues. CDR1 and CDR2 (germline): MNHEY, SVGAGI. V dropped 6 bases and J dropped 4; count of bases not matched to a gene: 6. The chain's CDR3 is CASSLTSESDTQYF. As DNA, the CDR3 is TGTGCCAGCAGCCTGACTAGCGAGTCAGATACGCAGTATTTT.

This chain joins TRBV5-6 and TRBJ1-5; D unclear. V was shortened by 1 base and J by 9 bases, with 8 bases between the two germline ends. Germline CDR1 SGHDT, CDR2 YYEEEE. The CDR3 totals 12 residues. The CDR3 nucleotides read TGTGCCAGCAGCTTGACAGTGGGGCCCCAGCATTTT. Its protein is CASSLTVGPQHF.

CDR3 residues: CASSIQYRGAEAFF. The CDR3, as DNA: TGTGCCAGTAGTATCCAATACAGGGGGGCTGAAGCTTTCTTT. The chain employs TRBV19 and TRBJ1-1; 8 bases agree with TRBD1. The CDR3 spans 14 residues. Germline CDR1 is LNHDA and CDR2 is SQIVND (reference sequence). V gave up 3 bases and J gave up 6 bases; unmatched junction bases: 6.

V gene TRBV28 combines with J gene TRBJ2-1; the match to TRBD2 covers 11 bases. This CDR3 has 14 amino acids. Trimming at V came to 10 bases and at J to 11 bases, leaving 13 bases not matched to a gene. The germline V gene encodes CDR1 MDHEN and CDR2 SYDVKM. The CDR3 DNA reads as TGTGCCACTACCGGGACTAGCGGCGTGGGGAAGCAGTTCTTC. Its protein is CATTGTSGVGKQFF.

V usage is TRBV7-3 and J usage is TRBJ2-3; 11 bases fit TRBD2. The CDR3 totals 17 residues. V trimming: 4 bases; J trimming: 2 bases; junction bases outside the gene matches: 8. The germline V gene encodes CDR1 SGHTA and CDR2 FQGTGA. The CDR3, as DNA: TGTGCCAGCAGCTCCACGACTAGCGGGGAATACACAGATACGCAGTATTTT. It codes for CASSSTTSGEYTDTQYF.

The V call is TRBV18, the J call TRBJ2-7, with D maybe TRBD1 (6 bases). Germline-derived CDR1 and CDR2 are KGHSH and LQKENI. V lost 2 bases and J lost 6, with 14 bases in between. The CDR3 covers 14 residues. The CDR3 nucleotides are TGTGCCAGCTCACCAAACAGGGCCGGTAGCGAGCAGTACTTC. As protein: CASSPNRAGSEQYF. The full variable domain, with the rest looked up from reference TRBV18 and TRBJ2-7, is NAGVMQNPRHLVRRRGQEARLRCSPMKGHSHVYWYRQLPEEGLKFMVYLQKENIIDESGMPKERFSAEFPKEGPSILRIQQVVRGDSAAYFCASSPNRAGSEQYFGPGTRLTVT.

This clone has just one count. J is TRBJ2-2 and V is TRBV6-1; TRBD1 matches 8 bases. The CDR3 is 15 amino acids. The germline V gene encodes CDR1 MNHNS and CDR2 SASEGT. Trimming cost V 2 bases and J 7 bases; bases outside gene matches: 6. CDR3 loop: CASSEPDRAFGELFF. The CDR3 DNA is TGTGCCAGCAGTGAACCGGACAGGGCCTTCGGGGAGCTGTTTTTT.

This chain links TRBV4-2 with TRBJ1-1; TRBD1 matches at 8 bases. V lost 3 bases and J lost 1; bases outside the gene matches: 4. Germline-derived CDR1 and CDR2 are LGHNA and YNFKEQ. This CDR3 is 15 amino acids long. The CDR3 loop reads CASSQPDRANTEAFF. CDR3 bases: TGTGCCAGCAGCCAGCCGGACAGGGCGAACACTGAAGCTTTCTTT.

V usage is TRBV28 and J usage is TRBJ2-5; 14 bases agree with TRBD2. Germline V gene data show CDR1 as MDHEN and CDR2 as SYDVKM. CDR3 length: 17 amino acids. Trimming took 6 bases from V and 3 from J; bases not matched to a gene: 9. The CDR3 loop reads CASRTPGLAGEKETQYF. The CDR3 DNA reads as TGTGCCAGCAGAACCCCGGGACTAGCGGGAGAGAAAGAGACCCAGTACTTC.

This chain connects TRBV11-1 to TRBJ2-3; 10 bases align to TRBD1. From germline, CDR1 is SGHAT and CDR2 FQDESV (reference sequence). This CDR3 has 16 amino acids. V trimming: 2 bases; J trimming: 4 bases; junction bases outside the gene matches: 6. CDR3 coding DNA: TGTGCCAGCAGCTTATTTGACAGGGGGCGTGCAGATACGCAGTATTTT. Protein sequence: CASSLFDRGRADTQYF.

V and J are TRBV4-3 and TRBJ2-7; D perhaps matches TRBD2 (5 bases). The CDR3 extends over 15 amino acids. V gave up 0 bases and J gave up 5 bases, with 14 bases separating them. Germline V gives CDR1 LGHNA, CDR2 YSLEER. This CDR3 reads CASSQDRNLRDEQYF. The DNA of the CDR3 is TGCGCCAGCAGCCAAGATAGGAACCTGAGGGACGAGCAGTACTTC.

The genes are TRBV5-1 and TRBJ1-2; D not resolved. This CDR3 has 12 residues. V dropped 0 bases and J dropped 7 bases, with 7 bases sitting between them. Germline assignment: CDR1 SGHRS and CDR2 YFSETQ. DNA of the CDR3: TGCGCCAGCAGCTTGGGAGGCTCTGGCTACACCTTC. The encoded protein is CASSLGGSGYTF.

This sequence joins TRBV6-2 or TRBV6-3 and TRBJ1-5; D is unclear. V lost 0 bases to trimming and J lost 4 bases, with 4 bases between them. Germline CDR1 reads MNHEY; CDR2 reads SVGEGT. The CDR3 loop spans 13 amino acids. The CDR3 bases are TGTGCCAGCAGTTACTCCCTGAATCAGCCCCAGCATTTT. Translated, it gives CASSYSLNQPQHF.

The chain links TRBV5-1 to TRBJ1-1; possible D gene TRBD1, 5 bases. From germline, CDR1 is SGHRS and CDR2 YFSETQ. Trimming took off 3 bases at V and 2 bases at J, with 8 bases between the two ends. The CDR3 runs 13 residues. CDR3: CASSSDTNTEAFF. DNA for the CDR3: TGCGCCAGCAGCTCGGACACAAACACTGAAGCTTTCTTT.

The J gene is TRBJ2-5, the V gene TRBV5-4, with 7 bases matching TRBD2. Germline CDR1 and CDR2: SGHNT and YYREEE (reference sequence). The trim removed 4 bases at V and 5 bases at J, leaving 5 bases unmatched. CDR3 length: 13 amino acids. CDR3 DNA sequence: TGTGCCAGCAGCCAAACTAGCGACGAGACCCAGTACTTC. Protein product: CASSQTSDETQYF. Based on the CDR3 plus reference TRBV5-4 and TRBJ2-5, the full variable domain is ETGVTQSPTHLIKTRGQQVTLRCSSQSGHNTVSWYQQALGQGPQFIFQYYREEENGRGNFPPRFSGLQFPNYSSELNVNALELDDSALYLCASSQTSDETQYFGPGTRLLVL.

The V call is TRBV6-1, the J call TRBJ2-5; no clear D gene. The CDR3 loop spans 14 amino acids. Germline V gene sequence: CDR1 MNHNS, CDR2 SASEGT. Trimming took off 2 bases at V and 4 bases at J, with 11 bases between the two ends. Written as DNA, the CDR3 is TGTGCCAGCAGTGAAAAACCACCCGGAGAGACCCAGTACTTC. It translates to CASSEKPPGETQYF.